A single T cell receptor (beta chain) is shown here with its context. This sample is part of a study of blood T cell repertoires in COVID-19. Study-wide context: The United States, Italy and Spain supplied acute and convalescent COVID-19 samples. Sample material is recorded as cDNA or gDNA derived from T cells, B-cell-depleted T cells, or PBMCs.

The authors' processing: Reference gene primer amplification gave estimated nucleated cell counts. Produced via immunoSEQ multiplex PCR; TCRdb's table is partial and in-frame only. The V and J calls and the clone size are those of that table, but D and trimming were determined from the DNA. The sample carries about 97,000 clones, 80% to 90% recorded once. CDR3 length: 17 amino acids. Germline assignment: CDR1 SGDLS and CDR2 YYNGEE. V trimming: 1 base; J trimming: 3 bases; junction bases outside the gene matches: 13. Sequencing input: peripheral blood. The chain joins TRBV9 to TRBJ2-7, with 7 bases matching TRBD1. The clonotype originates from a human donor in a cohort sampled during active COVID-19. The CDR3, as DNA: TGTGCCAGCAGCGTAAGGGGGCCCCGGTACTTGCTCTACGAGCAGTACTTC. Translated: CASSVRGPRYLLYEQYF.